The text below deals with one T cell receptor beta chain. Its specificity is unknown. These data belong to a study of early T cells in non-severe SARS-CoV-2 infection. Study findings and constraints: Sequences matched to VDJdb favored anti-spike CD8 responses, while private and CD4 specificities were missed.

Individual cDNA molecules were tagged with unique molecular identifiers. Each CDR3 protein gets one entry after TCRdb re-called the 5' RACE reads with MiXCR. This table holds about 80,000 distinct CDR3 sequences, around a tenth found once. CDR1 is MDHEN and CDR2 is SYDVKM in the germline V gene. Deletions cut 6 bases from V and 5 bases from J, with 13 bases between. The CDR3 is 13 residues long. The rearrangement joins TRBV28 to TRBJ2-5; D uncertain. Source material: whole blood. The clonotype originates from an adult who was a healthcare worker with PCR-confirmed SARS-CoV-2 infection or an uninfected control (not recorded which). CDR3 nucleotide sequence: TGTGCCAGCAGATACGATCCTGCGGAGACCCAGTACTTC. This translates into CASRYDPAETQYF.